This passage covers 7 T cell receptor beta chains from one sample sequenced in a study of blood T cell repertoires in COVID-19 (dated by TCRdb to 2018 to 2021). The protocol used for the library was the immunoSEQ multiplex PCR assay. Sourced from immuneACCESS, this table was stored by TCRdb with only in-frame sequences that have V and J called. A share of the clones is absent; for the studies checked, an unresolved V gene accounts for under half, and the remainder has no known explanation. This sample lists roughly 500,000 clones; less than 90% were detected once. Roughly 8% of the sample goes to the ten largest clones. Sequencing was performed on PBMCs or T cells enriched from blood (not recorded which). Receptors were obtained from a woman aged 60-75 years who had recovered from COVID-19.

The J gene is TRBJ2-7, the V gene TRBV6-1; no clear D gene. V shed 0 bases and J shed 0 bases, with 9 bases lying between them. From germline, CDR1 is MNHNS and CDR2 SASEGT. The CDR3 is 15 amino acids. The CDR3, as DNA: TGTGCCAGCAGTGAAGCGGGTACAGTCTCCTACGAGCAGTACGTC. As protein: CASSEAGTVSYEQYV.

The gene calls are TRBV3-1 (or the pseudogene TRBV3-2) and TRBJ2-1; 11 bases line up with TRBD2. CDR1 is LGHDT and CDR2 is YNNKEL in the germline V gene (reference sequence). The V gene end was trimmed by 10 bases and the J gene end by 7 bases; junction bases not matched to a gene: 9. CDR3 size: 14 residues. The CDR3 DNA sequence: TGTGCCACCGGACCTAGCGGGGGGAGGAATGAGCAGTTCTTC. It encodes CATGPSGGRNEQFF.

The rearrangement uses TRBV4-1 and TRBJ2-7; 12 bases line up with TRBD2. V gave up 2 bases and J gave up 2 bases; unmatched junction bases: 1. The V gene's germline CDR1 is MGHRA and CDR2 YSYEKL. The CDR3 runs 15 residues. This chain's CDR3 is CASSQLAGGPYEQYF. CDR3 coding DNA: TGCGCCAGCAGCCAACTAGCGGGGGGGCCCTACGAGCAGTACTTC.

This chain connects TRBV18 to TRBJ2-3; TRBD2 matches 9 bases. The V segment lost 0 bases and the J segment 4 bases; nucleotides outside the gene matches: 5. The CDR3 has 16 residues. From germline, CDR1 is KGHSH and CDR2 LQKENI. Here the CDR3 DNA reads TGTGCCAGCTCACCACCGACGGCGGGGGGGCCAGATACGCAGTATTTT. This sequence encodes CASSPPTAGGPDTQYF.

V and J are TRBV10-3 and TRBJ2-7, with D perhaps TRBD2 (5 bases). Trimming cost V 4 bases and J 3 bases, with 7 bases left between them. Germline V gene data show CDR1 as ENHRY and CDR2 as SYGVKD. The CDR3 spans 12 residues. CDR3 bases: TGTGCCATCAGTGCAGCGGTCTACGAGCAGTACTTC. Its protein is CAISAAVYEQYF.

The V gene is TRBV2, the J gene TRBJ2-1, with no clear D. The V gene lost 8 bases and the J gene lost 10 bases, with 12 bases spanning the gap. Germline V CDR1 and CDR2: SNHLY, FYNNEI. There are 11 residues in the CDR3. The CDR3 here is CASPFTTEQFF. The CDR3 DNA reads TGTGCCAGCCCCTTCACGACAGAGCAGTTCTTC. The full variable domain, its missing parts supplied by reference TRBV2 and TRBJ2-1, is EPEVTQTPSHQVTQMGQEVILRCVPISNHLYFYWYRQILGQKVEFLVSFYNNEISEKSEIFDDQFSVERPDGSNFTLKIRSTKLEDSAMYFCASPFTTEQFFGPGTRLTVL.

V is TRBV4-2 and J is TRBJ2-7; D is unresolved. CDR1 LGHNA and CDR2 YNFKEQ come from the germline V gene. The germline V and J ends were trimmed by 1 base and 3 bases, with 13 bases remaining between them. CDR3 size: 15 residues. DNA for the CDR3: TGTGCCAGCAGCCAAGGGGTCGGGTCCTACTACGAGCAGTACTTC. It encodes CASSQGVGSYYEQYF.